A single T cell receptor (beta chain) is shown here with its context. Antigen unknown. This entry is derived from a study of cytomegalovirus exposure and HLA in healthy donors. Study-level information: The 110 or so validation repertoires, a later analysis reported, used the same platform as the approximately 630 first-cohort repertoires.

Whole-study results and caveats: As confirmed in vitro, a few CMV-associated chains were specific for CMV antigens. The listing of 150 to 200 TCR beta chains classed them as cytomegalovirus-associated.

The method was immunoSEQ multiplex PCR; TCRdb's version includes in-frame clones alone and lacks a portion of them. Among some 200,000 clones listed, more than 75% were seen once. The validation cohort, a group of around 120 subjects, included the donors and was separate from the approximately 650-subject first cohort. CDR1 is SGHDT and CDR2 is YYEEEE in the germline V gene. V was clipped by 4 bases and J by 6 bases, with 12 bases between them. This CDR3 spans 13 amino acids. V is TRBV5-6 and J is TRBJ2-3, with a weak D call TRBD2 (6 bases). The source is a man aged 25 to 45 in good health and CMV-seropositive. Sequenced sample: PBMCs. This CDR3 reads CASSRGSKDTQYF. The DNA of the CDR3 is TGTGCCAGCAGCCGGGGGAGCAAGGATACGCAGTATTTT.